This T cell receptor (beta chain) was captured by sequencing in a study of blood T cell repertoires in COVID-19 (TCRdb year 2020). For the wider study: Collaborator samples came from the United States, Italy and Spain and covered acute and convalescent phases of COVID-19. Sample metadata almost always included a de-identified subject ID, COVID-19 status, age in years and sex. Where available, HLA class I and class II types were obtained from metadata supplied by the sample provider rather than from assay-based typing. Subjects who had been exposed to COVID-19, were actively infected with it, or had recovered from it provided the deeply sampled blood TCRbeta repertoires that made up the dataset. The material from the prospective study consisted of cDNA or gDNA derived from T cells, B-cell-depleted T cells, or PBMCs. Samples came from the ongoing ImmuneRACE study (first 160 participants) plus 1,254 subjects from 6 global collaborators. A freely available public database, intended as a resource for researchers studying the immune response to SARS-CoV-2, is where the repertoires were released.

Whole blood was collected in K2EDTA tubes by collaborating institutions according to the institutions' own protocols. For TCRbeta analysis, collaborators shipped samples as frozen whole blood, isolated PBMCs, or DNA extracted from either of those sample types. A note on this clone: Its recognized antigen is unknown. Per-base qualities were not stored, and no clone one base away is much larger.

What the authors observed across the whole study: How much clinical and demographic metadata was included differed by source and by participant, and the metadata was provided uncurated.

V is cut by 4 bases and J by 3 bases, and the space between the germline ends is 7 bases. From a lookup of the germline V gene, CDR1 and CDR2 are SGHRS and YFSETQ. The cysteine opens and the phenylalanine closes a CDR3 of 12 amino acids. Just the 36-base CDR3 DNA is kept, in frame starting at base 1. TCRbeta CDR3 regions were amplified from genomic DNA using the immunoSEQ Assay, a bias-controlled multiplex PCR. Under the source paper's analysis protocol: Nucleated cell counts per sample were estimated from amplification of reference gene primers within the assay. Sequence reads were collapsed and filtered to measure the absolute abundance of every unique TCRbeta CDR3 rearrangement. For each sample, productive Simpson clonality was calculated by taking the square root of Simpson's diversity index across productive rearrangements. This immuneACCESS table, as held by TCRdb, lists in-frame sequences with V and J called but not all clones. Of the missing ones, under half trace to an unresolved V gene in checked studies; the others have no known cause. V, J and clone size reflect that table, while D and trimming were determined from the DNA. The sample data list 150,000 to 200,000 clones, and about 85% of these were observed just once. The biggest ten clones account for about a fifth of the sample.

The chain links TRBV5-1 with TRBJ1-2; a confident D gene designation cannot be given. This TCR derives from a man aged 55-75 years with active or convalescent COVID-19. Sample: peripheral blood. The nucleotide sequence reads TGCGCCAGCAGCAGAGGTGACTATGGCTACACCTTC. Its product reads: CASSRGDYGYTF.